One and the same sample provided the 29 T cell receptor beta chains below, sequenced in a study of neurological immune-mediated disorders. TCRdb called the 5' RACE reads again in MiXCR, with one record for every CDR3 protein. This table holds about 54,000 distinct CDR3 sequences, 4% found once. Sequenced: CD4+ T cells from blood. These TCRs come from a woman aged 40 to 50 with multiple sclerosis.

Ten or more counts support this clonotype. The chain uses TRBV10-2 and TRBJ1-2, with a weak D call TRBD1 (6 bases). V shed 0 bases and J shed 7 bases, with 12 bases lying between them. Germline CDR1 is WSHSY and CDR2 is SAAADI. The CDR3 is made up of 14 amino acids. The CDR3 DNA is TGCGCCAGCAGTGAGTCGATGGGGGCGAGTGGCTACACCTTC. This encodes CASSESMGASGYTF.

This clonotype was recorded many times. The V call is TRBV5-1, the J call TRBJ2-7; 8 bases match TRBD1. The germline gives CDR1 SGHRS, CDR2 YFSETQ. With V trimmed by 3 bases and J by 4 bases, 6 bases remained unmatched. The CDR3 contains 14 residues. For the CDR3, the DNA is TGCGCCAGCAGCTCGGGGACAGGTATTTACGAGCAGTACTTC. This translates into CASSSGTGIYEQYF.

The sample holds a few counts of this clonotype. The rearrangement links TRBV20-1 to TRBJ2-1; 10 nucleotides match TRBD2. The trim removed 3 bases at V and 0 bases at J, leaving 2 bases unmatched. The CDR3 totals 15 residues. Germline loops: CDR1 DFQATT, CDR2 SNEGSKA (reference sequence). The CDR3 coding sequence is TGCAGTGCTAGCGTAGCGGGAGGCTCCTACAATGAGCAGTTCTTC. Translating it yields CSASVAGGSYNEQFF.

This clonotype was found many times. The V call is TRBV5-6, the J call TRBJ2-1, with D possibly being TRBD2 (6 bases). This CDR3 has 14 amino acids. CDR1 is SGHDT, CDR2 YYEEEE, per germline. V lost 2 bases, J lost 6 bases, and 12 bases lay in between. CDR3 residues: CASSFGTGLNEQFF. Written as DNA, the CDR3 is TGTGCCAGCAGCTTTGGGACTGGTCTCAATGAGCAGTTCTTC.

The sample holds many counts of this clonotype. The chain joins TRBV11-2 to TRBJ1-1; the match to TRBD1 covers 8 bases. The germline V gene encodes CDR1 SGHAT and CDR2 FQNNGV. V lost 5 bases to trimming and J lost 4 bases; unmatched junction nucleotides: 12. The CDR3 spans 16 residues. The CDR3 reads CASSPDRGLDPTEAFF. CDR3 coding DNA: TGTGCCAGCAGCCCCGACAGGGGCCTTGATCCCACTGAAGCTTTCTTT.

This clonotype was seen repeatedly, ten times or more. J is TRBJ1-3 and V is TRBV20-1; D is ambiguous. This CDR3 has 15 amino acids. V lost 0 bases, J lost 0 bases, and 9 bases lay in between. Germline V gene lookup returns CDR1 DFQATT and CDR2 SNEGSKA (reference sequence). CDR3 coding DNA: TGCAGTGCTAGAGATGGATATAGCTCTGGAAACACCATATATTTT. As protein: CSARDGYSSGNTIYF.

In its sample, this clonotype was seen many times. The chain carries TRBV5-1 and TRBJ2-2, with a tentative D call TRBD1 (6 bases). The V gene's germline CDR1 is SGHRS and CDR2 YFSETQ. Trimming took 0 bases from V and 4 from J, leaving 10 bases between them. The CDR3 has 15 residues. CDR3 DNA: TGCGCCAGCAGCTTGGGGACAGTGGGCACCGGGGAGCTGTTTTTT. It specifies CASSLGTVGTGELFF.

The J gene is TRBJ2-3, the V gene TRBV7-6, with 8 nucleotides matching TRBD2. V gave up 3 bases and J gave up 2 bases; unmatched junction bases: 7. Germline V lookup: CDR1 SGHVS, CDR2 FNYEAQ. This CDR3 region has 16 residues. CDR3 sequence reads: CASSLWSGGDTDTQYF. The CDR3 bases are TGTGCCAGCAGCTTGTGGTCGGGGGGGGACACAGATACGCAGTATTTT.

This clonotype occurred many times. This chain's CDR3 is CSARGGNTGELFF. The CDR3 bases are TGCAGCGCCCGCGGGGGAAACACCGGGGAGCTGTTTTTT. The J gene is TRBJ2-2, the V gene TRBV29-1; 7 bases are a match to TRBD2. The junction had 4 bases not matched to a gene; V was cut back by 7 bases and J by 2 bases. CDR1 is SQVTM and CDR2 is ANQGSEA in the germline V gene. This CDR3 has 13 amino acids.

This clonotype was counted many times. The chain is built from TRBV20-1 and TRBJ1-1, with D maybe TRBD1 (6 bases). CDR3 length: 14 residues. Trimming shortened V by 6 bases and J by 5 bases, and 19 bases separated the two germline ends. Germline assignment: CDR1 DFQATT and CDR2 SNEGSKA (reference sequence). CDR3 nucleotides: TGCAGTGCCCCTCTGGGAAGGGGGAGAACTGAAGCTTTCTTT. Translating it yields CSAPLGRGRTEAFF.

This clonotype was observed many times. The chain joins TRBV12-3 or TRBV12-4 to TRBJ2-2; perhaps TRBD1 as D (6 bases). Trimming shortened V by 5 bases and J by 5 bases, and 9 bases separated the two germline ends. CDR3 length: 13 residues. The CDR3 loop reads CASSQGHTGELFF. Here the CDR3 DNA reads TGTGCCAGCAGTCAGGGACATACCGGGGAGCTGTTTTTT.

This clonotype was counted ten times or more. This chain joins TRBV6-5 and TRBJ1-3; D is uncertain. The germline V and J ends were trimmed by 2 bases and 2 bases, with 13 bases remaining between them. CDR1 and CDR2 (germline): MNHEY, SVGAGI. CDR3 size: 16 residues. Here the CDR3 DNA reads TGTGCCAGCAGTTACGATCACAGACTTACTGGAAACACCATATATTTT. Its protein is CASSYDHRLTGNTIYF.

This clonotype has ten or more counts. The chain uses TRBV18 and TRBJ2-5; no clear D. The germline V and J ends were trimmed by 2 bases and 0 bases, with 4 bases remaining between them. There are 13 residues in the CDR3. Per the germline V gene, CDR1 is KGHSH and CDR2 is LQKENI. The DNA for the CDR3 is TGTGCCAGCTCACCATACGACCAAGAGACCCAGTACTTC. Its protein product is CASSPYDQETQYF.

Many counts were recorded for this clonotype. The rearrangement joins TRBV20-1 to TRBJ1-1; D gene unclear. This CDR3 is 12 amino acids long. Trimming cost V 3 bases and J 7 bases, with 12 bases left between them. The germline gives CDR1 DFQATT, CDR2 SNEGSKA (reference sequence). CDR3 sequence: CSASPVRVEAFF. The DNA for the CDR3 is TGCAGTGCTAGTCCCGTGAGGGTTGAAGCTTTCTTT.

This clonotype was picked up many times. The chain carries TRBV20-1 and TRBJ2-3, with D possibly called TRBD1 or TRBD2 (5 bases each). The CDR3 loop spans 16 amino acids. Germline values: CDR1 DFQATT, CDR2 SNEGSKA (reference sequence). The V gene lost 5 bases and the J gene lost 2 bases, with 20 bases spanning the gap. The CDR3 DNA reads as TGCAGTGCTGAGAGATCGTTCTGGGGGATCACAGATACGCAGTATTTT. It translates to CSAERSFWGITDTQYF.

The chain has TRBV4-1 and TRBJ1-4, with D perhaps matching TRBD1 (5 bases). Between the trimmed V and J ends, which lost 1 base and 8 bases, there was a span of 11 bases. The germline gives CDR1 MGHRA, CDR2 YSYEKL. The CDR3 totals 14 residues. The chain's CDR3 is CASSQAGLPEKLFF. As DNA, the CDR3 is TGCGCCAGCAGCCAAGCAGGGCTTCCCGAAAAACTGTTTTTT.

This clonotype was picked up many times. The chain recombines TRBV5-1 with TRBJ1-1, with no clear D. V dropped 4 bases and J dropped 1 base, with 17 bases sitting between them. The CDR3 has 16 residues. Germline V CDR1 and CDR2: SGHRS, YFSETQ. The CDR3 region is CASSKEGLQRNTEAFF. In nucleotides, the CDR3 is TGCGCCAGCAGCAAAGAGGGTCTACAAAGGAACACTGAAGCTTTCTTT.

In this sample, this clonotype turned up many times. This rearrangement joins TRBV6-1 to TRBJ2-3, with TRBD2 identical over 9 bases. The CDR3 has 15 amino acids. Germline V gene data show CDR1 as MNHNS and CDR2 as SASEGT. The junction had 6 bases not matched to a gene; V was cut back by 6 bases and J by 2 bases. The CDR3 is CASRELAGPTDTQYF. The CDR3 DNA follows: TGTGCCAGCAGGGAACTAGCGGGCCCCACAGATACGCAGTATTTT.

This clonotype has a count of ten or more. The gene calls are TRBV20-1 and TRBJ2-7; 7 bases line up with TRBD1. Trimming at V came to 6 bases and at J to 4 bases, leaving 6 bases not matched to a gene. CDR1 DFQATT and CDR2 SNEGSKA come from the germline V gene (reference sequence). The CDR3 totals 12 residues. CDR3 sequence (DNA): TGCAGTGCCCACAGGGGAATTTACGAGCAGTACTTC. Encoded protein: CSAHRGIYEQYF.

At least ten counts were recorded for this clonotype. The chain uses TRBV7-9 and TRBJ1-2, with unresolved D. Germline CDR1 SEHNR, CDR2 FQNEAQ (reference sequence). CDR3 length: 14 amino acids. Trimming took off 8 bases at V and 1 base at J, with 14 bases between the two ends. DNA of the CDR3: TGTGCCAGCCAGCTCGCTCGCTTTAACTATGGCTACACCTTC. Its translation: CASQLARFNYGYTF.

This clonotype was counted only a few times. The chain combines TRBV10-2 with TRBJ2-1, with TRBD1 identical over 7 bases. The trim removed 8 bases at V and 4 bases at J, leaving 11 bases unmatched. The length of the CDR3 is 15 residues. Germline V gives CDR1 WSHSY, CDR2 SAAADI. CDR3 nucleotide sequence: TGCGCCAGCTTCCCCAAGGGACAGAGGTACAATGAGCAGTTCTTC. This codes for CASFPKGQRYNEQFF.

Ten or more counts support this clonotype. The J gene is TRBJ1-3, the V gene TRBV6-5; D gene uncertain. The CDR3 is 12 amino acids. Per the germline V gene, CDR1 is MNHEY and CDR2 is SVGAGI. V shed 10 bases and J shed 1 base, with 8 bases lying between them. The CDR3 sequence is CATINSGNTIYF. CDR3 coding DNA: TGTGCCACCATTAATTCTGGAAACACCATATATTTT.

Ten or more counts support this clonotype. The chain is built from TRBV20-1 and TRBJ2-2, with 11 bases that match TRBD2. V gave up 0 bases and J gave up 6 bases; unmatched junction bases: 6. Germline V CDR1 and CDR2: DFQATT, SNEGSKA (reference sequence). The CDR3 loop spans 16 amino acids. The CDR3 reads CSARDSASGGSGELFF. The CDR3 DNA reads TGCAGTGCTAGAGATAGCGCTAGCGGGGGGTCCGGGGAGCTGTTTTTT.

At least ten counts were recorded for this clonotype. J is TRBJ2-3 and V is TRBV5-5; tentative D call: TRBD1 (5 bases). The CDR3 contains 13 residues. Germline lookup yields CDR1 SGHKS and CDR2 YYEKEE (reference sequence). V lost 1 base and J 3 bases, leaving 6 bases between the germline ends. The CDR3, as DNA: TGTGCCAGCAGCTTGCCAGGGACAGATACGCAGTATTTT. Protein: CASSLPGTDTQYF.

This clonotype has a count of ten or more. The V and J genes are TRBV5-4 and TRBJ1-5, with D uncertain. The germline gives CDR1 SGHNT, CDR2 YYREEE (reference sequence). This CDR3 has 14 residues. With 0 bases removed from V and 1 base from J, the gap between germline ends came to 5 bases. CDR3 DNA: TGTGCCAGCAGCTTGGTAGGGAGCAATCAGCCCCAGCATTTT. It specifies CASSLVGSNQPQHF.

This clonotype was counted at least ten times. The gene calls are TRBV5-1 and TRBJ2-2; 7 positions agree with TRBD1. Germline V gives CDR1 SGHRS, CDR2 YFSETQ. V was pared by 4 bases and J by 4 bases, with 13 bases of the junction left unmatched. The CDR3 sequence is 17 residues long. The CDR3 nucleotides are TGCGCCAGCAGCCCGCGAGTCCAGGGGGACGGCACCGGGGAGCTGTTTTTT. Translated, it gives CASSPRVQGDGTGELFF.

This clonotype was counted ten times or more. This rearrangement joins TRBV4-1 to TRBJ1-5, with 9 bases lining up with TRBD1. The length of the CDR3 is 15 residues. In germline, CDR1 is MGHRA, CDR2 YSYEKL. Unmatched junction bases numbered 3, after V lost 2 bases and J lost 4 bases. The CDR3 bases are TGCGCCAGCAGCCAAAACAGGGGGCGAAATCAGCCCCAGCATTTT. It yields the protein CASSQNRGRNQPQHF.

This clonotype has ten or more counts. V is TRBV25-1 and J is TRBJ1-2; D not certain. V lost 4 bases, J lost 8 bases, and 8 bases lay in between. Germline V gene lookup returns CDR1 MGHDK and CDR2 SYGVNS. This CDR3 has 11 residues. This chain's CDR3 is CASSVENGYTF. CDR3 coding DNA: TGTGCCAGCAGTGTTGAGAACGGCTACACCTTC.

This clonotype was seen many times. This rearrangement joins TRBV5-1 to TRBJ1-4, with 10 bases that match TRBD1. The CDR3 runs to 14 residues. V shed 4 bases, J shed 6 bases, and the junction held 3 bases outside the gene matches. The V gene's germline CDR1 is SGHRS and CDR2 YFSETQ. CDR3 amino acids: CASSGGQGHEKLFF. In DNA form, the CDR3 reads TGCGCCAGCAGCGGGGGACAGGGGCATGAAAAACTGTTTTTT.